This TCR beta chain was identified during a study of T cell responses to AZD1222 COVID-19 vaccine. Details on this clone: Its antigen is currently unknown.

Clones were sequenced by immunoSEQ multiplex PCR, and TCRdb holds only the in-frame ones, with some missing. Counted here are fewer than 110,000 clones, roughly 90% occurring once; the ten biggest clones make up approximately 7%. Points from the study as a whole: Once two AZD1222 doses were given, Spike-specific TCR breadth and depth went up. Vaccine-related CD4 TCRs covered spike, predominating at 160-218 and 743-854. Close to half of all spike-specific TCRs reportedly target regions of the variants that are unmutated.

The starting material was peripheral blood, obtained on day 0 of AZD1222 vaccination. The clonotype originates from an adult in good health.

In DNA form, the CDR3 reads TGTGCCAGCAGCCTCGGGACTAGCGGGAGACAGCAGTTCTTC. Amino acids: CASSLGTSGRQQFF. The chain uses TRBV7-3 and TRBJ2-1; 14 nucleotides match TRBD2. CDR1 and CDR2 (germline): SGHTA, FQGTGA. The trim removed 5 bases at V and 11 bases at J, leaving 5 bases unmatched. The CDR3 runs to 14 residues. Supplemented by reference TRBV7-3 and TRBJ2-1, the full variable domain reads GAGVSQTPSNKVTEKGKYVELRCDPISGHTALYWYRQSLGQGPEFLIYFQGTGAADDSGLPNDRFFAVRPEGSVSTLKIQRTERGDSAVYLCASSLGTSGRQQFFGPGTRLTVL.